This T cell receptor (beta chain) derives from a study of CD8 T cells in Susac syndrome. With random hexamers, about 0.45 to 1 ug RNA was reverse transcribed. TCRdb re-analysed the immunoSEQ multiplex PCR reads in MiXCR, keeping a single row per CDR3 protein. Here the sample spans approximately 230,000 distinct CDR3 sequences, about 93% being singletons. TCR beta sequencing was performed on blood CD8+ and CD4+ T cells. Material for sequencing was CD4+ T cells from PBMCs. The source of this sequence is a human donor with multiple sclerosis.

The DNA for the CDR3 is TGCGCCAGCAGCCCTCGCCGGGACTCACGAACCTACGAGCAGTACTTC. It codes for CASSPRRDSRTYEQYF. The chain combines TRBV5-1 with TRBJ2-7; possible D gene TRBD2, 6 bases. The V end lost 4 bases, the J end lost 2 bases, and 19 bases lay between the germline ends. The V gene's germline CDR1 is SGHRS and CDR2 YFSETQ. CDR3 length equals 16 residues.